This T cell receptor beta chain was retrieved from a study of a mutant IDH1 vaccine in newly diagnosed glioma. Study-level background: Across weeks 1, 3, 5, 7, 11, 15, 19 and 23, patients received a vaccination each time, eight in all. Among treated patients, roughly 60% were male and roughly 40% female, and mean age was roughly 40 years.

As to time point: week 23, last vaccination. With topical imiquimod, each dose of the vaccine consisted of 300 ug of mutant IDH1 20-mer peptide. A remark on this clone: Its target is not known.

TCRdb's table, derived via immunoSEQ multiplex PCR, lists solely in-frame clones and lacks some. The sample contains over 55,000 clones, around 80% of which appear only once. Here the sequenced sample was PBMCs, taken from a glioma patient whose treatment included an IDH1 peptide vaccine. The sequence was obtained from a woman in her forties with glioma. Some clones in this sample may be carry-over from other donors' samples.

The CDR3 bases are TGTGCCATCAGCCCCACAGGGGGCTTGGCCTACGAGCAGTACTTC. Translation gives CAISPTGGLAYEQYF. This sequence joins TRBV10-3 and TRBJ2-7; 9 nucleotides match TRBD1. CDR1 ENHRY and CDR2 SYGVKD come from the germline V gene. V shed 6 bases and J 2 bases; nucleotides not matched to a gene: 8. The CDR3 is 15 residues long.